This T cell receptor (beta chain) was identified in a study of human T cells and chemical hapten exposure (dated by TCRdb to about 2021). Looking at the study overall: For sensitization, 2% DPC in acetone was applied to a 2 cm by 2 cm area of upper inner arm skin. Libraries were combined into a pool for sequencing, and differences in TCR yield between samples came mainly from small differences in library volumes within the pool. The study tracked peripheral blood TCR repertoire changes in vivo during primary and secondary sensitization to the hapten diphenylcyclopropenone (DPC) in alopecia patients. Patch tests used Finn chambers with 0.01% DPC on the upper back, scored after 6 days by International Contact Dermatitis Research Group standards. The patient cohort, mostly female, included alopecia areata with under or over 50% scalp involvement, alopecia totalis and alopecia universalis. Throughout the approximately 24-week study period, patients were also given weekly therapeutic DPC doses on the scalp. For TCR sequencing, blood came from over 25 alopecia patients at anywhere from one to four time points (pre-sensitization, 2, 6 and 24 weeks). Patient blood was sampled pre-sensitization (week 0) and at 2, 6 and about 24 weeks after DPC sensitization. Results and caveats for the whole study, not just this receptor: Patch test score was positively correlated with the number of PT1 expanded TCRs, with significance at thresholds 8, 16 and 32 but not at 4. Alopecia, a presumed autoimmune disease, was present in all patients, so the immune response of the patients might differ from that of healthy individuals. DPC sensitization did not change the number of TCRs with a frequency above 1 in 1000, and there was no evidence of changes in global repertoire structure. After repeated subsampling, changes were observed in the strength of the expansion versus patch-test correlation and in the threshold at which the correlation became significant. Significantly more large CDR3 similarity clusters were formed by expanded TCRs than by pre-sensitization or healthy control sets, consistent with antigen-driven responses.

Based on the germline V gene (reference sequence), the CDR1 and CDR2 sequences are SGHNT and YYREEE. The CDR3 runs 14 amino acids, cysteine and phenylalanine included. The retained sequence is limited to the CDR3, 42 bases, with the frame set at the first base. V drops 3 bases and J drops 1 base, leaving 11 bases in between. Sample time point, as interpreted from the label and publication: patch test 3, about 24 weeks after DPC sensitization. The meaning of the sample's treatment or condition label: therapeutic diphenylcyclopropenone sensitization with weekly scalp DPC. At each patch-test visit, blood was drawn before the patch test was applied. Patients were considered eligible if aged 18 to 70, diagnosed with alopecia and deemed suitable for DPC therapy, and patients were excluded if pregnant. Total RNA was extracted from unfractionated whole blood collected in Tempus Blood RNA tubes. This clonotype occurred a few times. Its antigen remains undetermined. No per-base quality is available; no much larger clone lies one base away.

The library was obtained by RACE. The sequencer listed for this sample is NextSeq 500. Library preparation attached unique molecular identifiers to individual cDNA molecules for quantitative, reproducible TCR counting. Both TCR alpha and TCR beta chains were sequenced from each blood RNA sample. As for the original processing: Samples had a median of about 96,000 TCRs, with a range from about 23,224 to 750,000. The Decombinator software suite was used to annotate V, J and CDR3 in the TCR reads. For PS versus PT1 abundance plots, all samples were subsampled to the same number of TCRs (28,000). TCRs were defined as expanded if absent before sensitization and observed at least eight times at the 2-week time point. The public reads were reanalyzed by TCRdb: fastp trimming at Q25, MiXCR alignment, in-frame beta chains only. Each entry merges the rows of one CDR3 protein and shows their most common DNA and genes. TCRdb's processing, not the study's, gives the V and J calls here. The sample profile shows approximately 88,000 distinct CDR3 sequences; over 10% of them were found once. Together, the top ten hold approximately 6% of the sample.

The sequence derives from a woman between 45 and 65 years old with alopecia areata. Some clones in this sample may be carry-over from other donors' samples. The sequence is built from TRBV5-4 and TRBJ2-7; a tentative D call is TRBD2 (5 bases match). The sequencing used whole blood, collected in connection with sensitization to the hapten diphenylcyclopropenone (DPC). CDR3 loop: CASSYGIASYEQYF. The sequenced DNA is TGTGCCAGCAGCTACGGGATCGCATCCTACGAGCAGTACTTC.